The next 20 T cell receptor beta chains were all read from a single sample in a study of T cells in Graves' hyperthyroidism and ophthalmopathy. Regions amplified from RNA transcripts were the TCR beta CDR3 regions. HTBI primers were used for first-round RT-PCR of the TCR CDR3. TCRdb passed the multiplex PCR reads through MiXCR, listing each CDR3 protein once. The data contain 600,000 to 650,000 distinct CDR3 sequences, around 20% of them singletons. Sequencing was carried out using blood. These receptors originate from a man aged 25-45 years with Graves' ophthalmopathy.

The CDR3 protein is CASSYSTGPPYEQYF. As DNA, the CDR3 is TGTGCCAGCAGTTACTCGACAGGGCCACCCTACGAGCAGTACTTC. The rearrangement joins TRBV6-5 to TRBJ2-7, with TRBD1 identical over 7 bases. Per the germline V gene, CDR1 is MNHEY and CDR2 is SVGAGI. This CDR3 spans 15 amino acids. J lost 2 bases, V lost 0 bases, and 4 bases had no gene match.

The V and J genes are TRBV20-1 and TRBJ2-3; 11 nucleotides align to TRBD2. The CDR3 contains 19 residues. The junction had 22 bases not matched to a gene; V was cut back by 7 bases and J by 4 bases. The germline V gene has CDR1 DFQATT and CDR2 SNEGSKA (reference sequence). Here the CDR3 DNA reads TGCAGTGTTCGATCCCCTAGCGGGAGGTCCCGGCCGGTAGCAGATACGCAGTATTTT. Its translation is CSVRSPSGRSRPVADTQYF.

The chain links TRBV28 to TRBJ2-6; TRBD1 is a possible D gene (6 bases). V was trimmed by 6 bases and J by 0 bases, leaving 15 bases between them. The CDR3 spans 17 residues. Germline CDR1 reads MDHEN; CDR2 reads SYDVKM. The CDR3 nucleotides are TGTGCCAGCAGAGGGCCGACAGGCCGCTCTGGGGCCAACGTCCTGACTTTC. Translating it yields CASRGPTGRSGANVLTF. The full variable domain, its missing parts supplied by reference TRBV28 and TRBJ2-6, is DVKVTQSSRYLVKRTGEKVFLECVQDMDHENMFWYRQDPGLGLRLIYFSYDVKMKEKGDIPEGYSVSREKKERFSLILESASTNQTSMYLCASRGPTGRSGANVLTFGAGSRLTVL.

This clonotype has only a few counts. V is TRBV12-3 or TRBV12-4 and J is TRBJ1-5; D gene ambiguous. The CDR3 length is 13 residues. Trimming removed 5 bases at V and 7 bases at J, with 12 bases between. Written as DNA, the CDR3 is TGTGCCAGCAGTCCGCATACGCGGCAGCCCCAGCATTTT. It specifies CASSPHTRQPQHF.

The chain carries TRBV20-1 and TRBJ1-5; maybe TRBD1 (5 bases). Germline V CDR1 and CDR2: DFQATT, SNEGSKA (reference sequence). The CDR3 has 14 amino acids. Trimming stripped 2 bases from V and 6 bases from J, with 14 bases between. The CDR3 protein is CSARTGGGSQPQHF. In nucleotides, the CDR3 is TGCAGTGCTAGAACGGGGGGGGGGAGTCAGCCCCAGCATTTT.

This clonotype was counted many times. The chain uses TRBV30 and TRBJ2-1, with D unresolved. This CDR3 has 11 amino acids. Germline CDR1 GTSNPN, CDR2 SVGIG (reference sequence). V lost 1 base and J lost 7, with 5 bases in between. CDR3 nucleotides: TGTGCCTGGAGTGAACTAAATGAGCAGTTCTTC. It codes for CAWSELNEQFF.

The V gene is TRBV28, the J gene TRBJ2-1; D ambiguous. The CDR3 consists of 15 residues. With 3 bases removed from V and 8 bases from J, the gap between germline ends came to 17 bases. Per the germline V gene, CDR1 is MDHEN and CDR2 is SYDVKM. The CDR3 region is CASSFSRTVNHEQFF. The CDR3 nucleotides read TGTGCCAGCAGTTTCAGTCGGACCGTAAATCATGAGCAGTTCTTC.

This clonotype was seen only a few times. The chain joins TRBV7-2 to TRBJ2-7; weak D call: TRBD2 (7 bases). This CDR3 is 15 amino acids long. Germline loops: CDR1 SGHTA, CDR2 FQGNSA. V was clipped by 3 bases and J by 2 bases, with 14 bases between them. In nucleotides, the CDR3 is TGTGCCAGCAGCTTTCACGGGGGGCAGACCTACGAGCAGTACTTC. Translation gives CASSFHGGQTYEQYF.

This clonotype was seen at least ten times. V gene TRBV11-2 combines with J gene TRBJ2-5, with TRBD1 matching 8 bases. Germline lookup yields CDR1 SGHAT and CDR2 FQNNGV. CDR3 length: 15 residues. V was clipped by 1 base and J by 5 bases; unmatched bases: 6. CDR3 in amino acids: CASSLGAGGWETQYF. The DNA of the CDR3 is TGTGCCAGCAGCTTAGGGGCAGGGGGCTGGGAGACCCAGTACTTC.

This clonotype was found a few times. J is TRBJ2-7 and V is TRBV7-2; the D gene is possibly TRBD2 (6 bases). V lost 0 bases and J 1 base, leaving 10 bases between the germline ends. Per germline, CDR1 SGHTA and CDR2 FQGNSA. The CDR3 length is 15 residues. This chain's CDR3 is CASSLAGGMSYEQYF. The CDR3 nucleotides are TGTGCCAGCAGCTTAGCGGGAGGTATGTCCTACGAGCAGTACTTC.

This chain joins TRBV4-2 and TRBJ2-2; the match to TRBD2 covers 9 bases. Germline CDR1 LGHNA, CDR2 YNFKEQ. V was clipped by 3 bases and J by 6 bases; unmatched bases: 14. This CDR3 spans 18 amino acids. The CDR3 region is CASSHFLSGSIEAGELFF. CDR3 DNA: TGTGCCAGCAGCCACTTCCTTAGCGGGAGTATCGAGGCCGGGGAGCTGTTTTTT.

This clonotype was counted at least ten times. This rearrangement joins TRBV5-1 to TRBJ2-1, with D tentatively TRBD1 or TRBD2 (5 bases each). Germline CDR1 and CDR2: SGHRS and YFSETQ. V lost 4 bases and J lost 4, with 15 bases in between. The CDR3 is 15 amino acids. The CDR3 protein is CASSVSGTDYNEQFF. The CDR3 DNA sequence: TGCGCCAGCAGCGTATCCGGGACGGATTACAATGAGCAGTTCTTC.

There are a few counts of this clonotype. The chain couples TRBV15 to TRBJ1-1, with a weak D call TRBD1 (6 bases). The germline gives CDR1 LNHNV, CDR2 YYDKDF (reference sequence). Trimming left V 5 bases short and J 7 bases short, with 14 bases between. The CDR3 consists of 13 residues. The chain's CDR3 is CATSGFQGNEAFF. The CDR3 region has the DNA TGTGCCACCAGCGGATTTCAGGGGAATGAAGCTTTCTTT.

This clonotype was recorded at least ten times. The rearrangement uses TRBV6-6 and TRBJ2-7; TRBD1 is a possible D gene (5 bases). V dropped 2 bases and J dropped 5 bases, with 10 bases sitting between them. The germline gives CDR1 MNHNY, CDR2 SVGAGI (reference sequence). The CDR3 sequence is 13 residues long. CDR3 sequence reads: CASSYAREHEQYF. CDR3 nucleotides: TGTGCCAGCAGTTACGCCAGGGAACACGAGCAGTACTTC.

V is TRBV10-2 and J is TRBJ2-7, with D uncertain. Germline lookup yields CDR1 WSHSY and CDR2 SAAADI. The CDR3 has 13 amino acids. Trimming removed 7 bases at V and 3 bases at J, with 13 bases between. DNA for the CDR3: TGCGCCAGCACCGCGGCTCTATTCTACGAGCAGTACTTC. Translating gives CASTAALFYEQYF.

The chain joins TRBV2 to TRBJ1-5, with D possibly TRBD1 on 6 matching bases. Germline values: CDR1 SNHLY, CDR2 FYNNEI. This CDR3 has 14 amino acids. The V and J ends lost 5 bases and 2 bases respectively, with 10 bases between them. DNA for the CDR3: TGTGCCAGCAGTAGGGGGGCGGGCAATCAGCCCCAGCATTTT. Residues: CASSRGAGNQPQHF.

The chain links TRBV28 to TRBJ1-5, with D maybe TRBD1 (6 bases). Germline CDR1 and CDR2: MDHEN and SYDVKM. The CDR3 has 14 residues. V dropped 7 bases and J dropped 0 bases, with 10 bases sitting between them. In DNA form, the CDR3 reads TGTGCCAGCAACACAGGGCATAGCAATCAGCCCCAGCATTTT. Amino acids: CASNTGHSNQPQHF.

The gene calls are TRBV27 and TRBJ2-2; D unresolved. V lost 4 bases, J lost 5 bases, and 14 bases lay in between. The CDR3 is 15 residues long. Germline CDR1 is MNHEY and CDR2 is SMNVEV (reference sequence). The CDR3 DNA sequence: TGTGCCAGCAGTTCCGGTCCCCTGGGGACCGGGGAGCTGTTTTTT. Amino acids: CASSSGPLGTGELFF.

This clonotype was picked up many times. The CDR3 sequence is CAWSVRGDQPQHF. The CDR3 DNA reads as TGTGCCTGGAGTGTACGGGGGGATCAGCCCCAGCATTTT. The chain has TRBV30 and TRBJ1-5; D might be TRBD1 (5 bases). There are 13 residues in the CDR3. The germline V gene encodes CDR1 GTSNPN and CDR2 SVGIG (reference sequence). Trimming took off 0 bases at V and 5 bases at J, with 8 bases between the two ends.

The J gene is TRBJ2-2, the V gene TRBV7-3, with D possibly being TRBD2 (6 bases). CDR3 size: 15 residues. Between the trimmed V and J ends, which lost 5 bases and 5 bases, there was a span of 15 bases. In germline, CDR1 is SGHTA, CDR2 FQGTGA. CDR3 DNA: TGTGCCAGCAGCCCGATCCCGGGGGAGACCGGGGAGCTGTTTTTT. This sequence encodes CASSPIPGETGELFF.